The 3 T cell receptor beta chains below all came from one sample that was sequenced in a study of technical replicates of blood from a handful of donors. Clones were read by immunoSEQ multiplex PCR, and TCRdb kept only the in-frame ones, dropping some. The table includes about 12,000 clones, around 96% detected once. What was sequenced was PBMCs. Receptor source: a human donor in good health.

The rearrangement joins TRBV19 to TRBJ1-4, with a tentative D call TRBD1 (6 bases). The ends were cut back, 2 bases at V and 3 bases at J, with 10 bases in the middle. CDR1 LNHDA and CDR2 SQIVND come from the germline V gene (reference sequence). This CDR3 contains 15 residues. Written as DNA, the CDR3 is TGTGCCAGTAGTATACTGACAGGTTCTAATGAAAAACTGTTTTTT. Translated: CASSILTGSNEKLFF.

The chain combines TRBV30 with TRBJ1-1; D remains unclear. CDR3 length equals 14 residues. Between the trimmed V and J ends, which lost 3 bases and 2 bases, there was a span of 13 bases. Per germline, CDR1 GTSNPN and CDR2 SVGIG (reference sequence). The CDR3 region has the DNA TGTGCCTGGAGATCGGGATCGGGCAACACTGAAGCTTTCTTT. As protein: CAWRSGSGNTEAFF.

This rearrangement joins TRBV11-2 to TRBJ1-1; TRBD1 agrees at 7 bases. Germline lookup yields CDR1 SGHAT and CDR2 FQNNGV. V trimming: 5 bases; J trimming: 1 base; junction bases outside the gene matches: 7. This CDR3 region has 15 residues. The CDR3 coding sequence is TGTGCCAGCAGCCCAAGGACAGGTGAGAACACTGAAGCTTTCTTT. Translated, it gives CASSPRTGENTEAFF.